These 18 T cell receptor beta chains were all obtained from the same sample, sequenced in a study of T cell responses to AZD1222 COVID-19 vaccine. Using immunoSEQ multiplex PCR, the repertoire was profiled, and TCRdb retains in-frame clones only, with some absent. The repertoire has 150,000 to 200,000 clones, around 95% of them found once; the top ten carry approximately 0.6%. Sequences were derived from peripheral blood, sampled on day 0 of AZD1222 vaccination. The receptors come from an adult in good health.

V is TRBV11-2 and J is TRBJ2-1, with D hard to call. Trimming took 6 bases from V and 5 from J, leaving 14 bases between them. This CDR3 has 14 residues. Germline lookup yields CDR1 SGHAT and CDR2 FQNNGV. CDR3 protein: CASSSLIGHNEQFF. In DNA form, the CDR3 reads TGTGCCAGCAGTTCACTAATAGGGCACAATGAGCAGTTCTTC.

The chain couples TRBV6-5 to TRBJ2-1; D perhaps matches TRBD1 (6 bases). CDR3 length: 14 residues. Germline V gives CDR1 MNHEY, CDR2 SVGAGI. Trimming left V 3 bases short and J 6 bases short, with 12 bases between. The chain's CDR3 is CASSYLRGSNEQFF. CDR3 DNA sequence: TGTGCCAGCAGTTATCTCAGGGGAAGCAATGAGCAGTTCTTC.

This chain uses TRBV27 with TRBJ2-7, with 7 nucleotides matching TRBD1. Germline lookup yields CDR1 MNHEY and CDR2 SMNVEV (reference sequence). V dropped 2 bases and J dropped 3; count of bases not matched to a gene: 4. CDR3 size: 14 residues. The CDR3: CASSLRGPIYEQYF. The CDR3, as DNA: TGTGCCAGCAGTTTAAGGGGGCCCATCTACGAGCAGTACTTC.

This rearrangement joins TRBV4-1 to TRBJ2-7; 7 nucleotides agree with TRBD1. Germline assignment: CDR1 MGHRA and CDR2 YSYEKL. This CDR3 contains 16 residues. Losses at the gene ends were 1 base for V and 7 bases for J; bases not matched to a gene: 13. The CDR3 DNA follows: TGCGCCAGCAGCCAAGGCCGGGGCAGGGGGATGAGGGAGCAGTACTTC. Its protein product is CASSQGRGRGMREQYF.

CDR3 DNA: TGTGCCAGCAGCTTATTTAGCGGGAGGCGCGACGAGCAGTACTTC. The encoded protein is CASSLFSGRRDEQYF. This chain uses TRBV7-9 with TRBJ2-7; TRBD2 matches 10 bases. The CDR3 has 15 amino acids. Germline CDR1 SEHNR, CDR2 FQNEAQ (reference sequence). Unmatched junction bases numbered 6, after V lost 2 bases and J lost 5 bases.

CDR3 bases: TGTGCCAGCAGCCAACAACAGGGGTTTGGTCAGCCCCAGCATTTT. Its protein product is CASSQQQGFGQPQHF. This sequence joins TRBV3-1 (or the pseudogene TRBV3-2) and TRBJ1-5, with TRBD1 matching over 7 bases. Germline V gene sequence: CDR1 LGHDT, CDR2 YNNKEL (reference sequence). V lost 2 bases to trimming and J lost 6 bases; unmatched junction nucleotides: 7. This CDR3 is 15 amino acids long.

This rearrangement joins TRBV19 to TRBJ2-7; no firm D call. The V end lost 6 bases, the J end lost 3 bases, and 9 bases lay between the germline ends. The germline CDR1 and CDR2 sequences are LNHDA and SQIVND (reference sequence). The CDR3 covers 12 residues. In nucleotides, the CDR3 is TGTGCCAGTAGCAATATATACTACGAGCAGTACTTC. It codes for CASSNIYYEQYF.

The chain recombines TRBV6-2 or TRBV6-3 with TRBJ1-1; D is unclear. CDR3 length equals 15 residues. Between the trimmed V and J ends, which lost 5 bases and 4 bases, there was a span of 17 bases. Germline V gene lookup returns CDR1 MNHEY and CDR2 SVGEGT. The CDR3 DNA reads as TGTGCCAGCAGTCGACGGCGGGATGGCGGCACTGAAGCTTTCTTT. Its protein is CASSRRRDGGTEAFF.

The chain couples TRBV19 to TRBJ1-4; D is unresolved. CDR1 is LNHDA, CDR2 SQIVND, per germline (reference sequence). This CDR3 is 13 amino acids long. Trimming took off 3 bases at V and 7 bases at J, with 9 bases between the two ends. The CDR3 region has the DNA TGTGCCAGTAGTATCCTCGAGTTTGAAAAACTGTTTTTT. Protein sequence: CASSILEFEKLFF.

This chain connects TRBV18 to TRBJ1-5, with a tentative D call TRBD1 (6 bases). Germline CDR1 reads KGHSH; CDR2 reads LQKENI. The CDR3 is 14 amino acids. The V gene lost 4 bases and the J gene lost 1 base, with 8 bases spanning the gap. CDR3 loop: CASSLTGSNQPQHF. The CDR3 region has the DNA TGTGCCAGCTCACTCACAGGGAGCAATCAGCCCCAGCATTTT.

The CDR3 here is CASMETVGNEKLFF. The CDR3 DNA follows: TGCGCCAGCATGGAGACGGTGGGGAATGAAAAACTGTTTTTT. The chain employs TRBV5-1 and TRBJ1-4; D gene ambiguous. CDR1 is SGHRS, CDR2 YFSETQ, per germline. Between the trimmed V and J ends, which lost 6 bases and 5 bases, there was a span of 14 bases. There are 14 residues in the CDR3.

The chain carries TRBV6-6 and TRBJ2-6; possibly TRBD1 or TRBD2 for D (6 bases each). CDR3 length: 20 amino acids. The V end lost 6 bases, the J end lost 4 bases, and 28 bases lay between the germline ends. From germline, CDR1 is MNHNY and CDR2 SVGAGI (reference sequence). The CDR3 loop reads CASSLLGYTGRTIGANVLTF. In DNA form, the CDR3 reads TGTGCCAGCAGCCTACTCGGTTACACAGGGAGGACGATCGGGGCCAACGTCCTGACTTTC.

V and J are TRBV6-2 or TRBV6-3 and TRBJ1-3; D may be TRBD1 (5 bases). Deletions cut 5 bases from V and 4 bases from J, with 15 bases between. This CDR3 has 15 amino acids. The germline CDR1 and CDR2 sequences are MNHEY and SVGEGT. For the CDR3, the DNA is TGTGCCAGCAGTCCCTCCGGGGCGCGAGGAAACACCATATATTTT. It specifies CASSPSGARGNTIYF.

The chain joins TRBV29-1 to TRBJ2-5, with TRBD2 identical over 12 bases. The ends lost 3 bases at V and 1 base at J; junction bases unmatched: 3. Germline CDR1 reads SQVTM; CDR2 reads ANQGSEA. The CDR3 is 15 residues long. The CDR3 loop is CSVEGTSGFQETQYF. CDR3 nucleotides: TGCAGCGTTGAGGGGACTAGCGGGTTCCAAGAGACCCAGTACTTC.

The chain links TRBV24-1 to TRBJ2-1; TRBD2 agrees at 11 bases. The V segment lost 3 bases and the J segment 8 bases; nucleotides outside the gene matches: 8. The CDR3 covers 16 residues. CDR1 is KGHDR, CDR2 SFDVKD, per germline. The chain's CDR3 is CATSDPSSGRIDEQFF. In nucleotides, the CDR3 is TGTGCCACCAGTGATCCCTCTAGCGGGAGGATCGATGAGCAGTTCTTC.

The V gene is TRBV24-1, the J gene TRBJ2-2; a weak D match, TRBD2 (6 bases). V dropped 2 bases and J dropped 6 bases, with 15 bases sitting between them. Germline values: CDR1 KGHDR, CDR2 SFDVKD. The CDR3 has 16 amino acids. The CDR3 sequence is CATSDYGGRRSGELFF. The CDR3 bases are TGTGCCACCAGTGATTACGGGGGTCGACGGTCCGGGGAGCTGTTTTTT.

The chain is built from TRBV19 and TRBJ2-2, with 7 bases aligning to TRBD1. The junction had 10 bases not matched to a gene; V was cut back by 3 bases and J by 3 bases. This CDR3 has 17 amino acids. The germline V gene encodes CDR1 LNHDA and CDR2 SQIVND (reference sequence). CDR3 region: CASSIWSGTAYTGELFF. The CDR3, as DNA: TGTGCCAGTAGTATTTGGTCCGGGACAGCTTACACCGGGGAGCTGTTTTTT.

V is TRBV7-8 and J is TRBJ1-5, with D hard to call. Germline-derived CDR1 and CDR2 are SGHVS and FQNEAQ. CDR3 size: 13 residues. V shed 2 bases and J shed 5 bases, with 7 bases lying between them. The CDR3 region has the DNA TGTGCCAGCAGCTTAATAGTCGATCAGCCCCAGCATTTT. Residues: CASSLIVDQPQHF.